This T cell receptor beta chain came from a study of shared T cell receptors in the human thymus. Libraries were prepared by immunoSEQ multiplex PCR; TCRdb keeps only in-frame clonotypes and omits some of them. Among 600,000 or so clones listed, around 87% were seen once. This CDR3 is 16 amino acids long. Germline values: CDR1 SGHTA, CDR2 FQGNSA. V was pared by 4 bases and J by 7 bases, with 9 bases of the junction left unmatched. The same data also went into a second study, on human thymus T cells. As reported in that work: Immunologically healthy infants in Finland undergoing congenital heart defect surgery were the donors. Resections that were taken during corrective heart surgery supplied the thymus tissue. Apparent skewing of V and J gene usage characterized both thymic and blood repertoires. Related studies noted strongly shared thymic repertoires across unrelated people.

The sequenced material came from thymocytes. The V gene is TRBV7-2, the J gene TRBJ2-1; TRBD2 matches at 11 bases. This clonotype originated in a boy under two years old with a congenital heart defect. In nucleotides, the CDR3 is TGTGCCAGCAGCTCGACTAGCGGGGTTTCTGTGAATGAGCAGTTCTTC. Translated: CASSSTSGVSVNEQFF.